This entry lists 4 T cell receptor beta chains sequenced from one sample in a study of blood T cells in healthy people across ages. Next came a second PCR, run for about 6 to 11 cycles, which used a sample-barcoded 5' primer along with a J-beta primer mix. TCRdb processed the 5' RACE reads anew with MiXCR; each CDR3 protein has one entry. The table has about 970,000 distinct CDR3 sequences, just over 50% seen once. Material for sequencing was blood. The receptors derive from a woman aged 60-75 years in good health.

For this clonotype: This may be a read error, as it is one base from a much larger clone. V is TRBV28 and J is TRBJ2-3; D perhaps matches TRBD1 (6 bases). V lost 7 bases, J lost 3 bases, and 11 bases lay in between. The CDR3 sequence is 13 residues long. CDR1 and CDR2 (germline): MDHEN, SYDVKM. CDR3 coding DNA: TGTGCCAGCAACCCACAGGGTACAGATACGCAGTATTTT. Its translation is CASNPQGTDTQYF.

The chain has TRBV7-2 and TRBJ2-3, with 10 bases lining up with TRBD2. Looked up from germline, CDR1 is SGHTA and CDR2 is FQGNSA. With 2 bases clipped from V and 6 bases from J, the junction kept 11 bases outside the gene matches. The CDR3 sequence is 17 residues long. Written as DNA, the CDR3 is TGTGCCAGCAGCTTACCGAGACTAGCGGGTATAGCTGATACGCAGTATTTT. It translates to CASSLPRLAGIADTQYF.

The gene calls are TRBV5-1 and TRBJ2-7; D gene ambiguous. The V end lost 6 bases, the J end lost 10 bases, and 17 bases lay between the germline ends. This CDR3 region has 12 residues. Germline CDR1 SGHRS, CDR2 YFSETQ. The CDR3 bases are TGCGCCAGCAAGTCTGCAGCTCACACCCAGTACTTC. Translated, it gives CASKSAAHTQYF.

The chain is built from TRBV11-2 and TRBJ2-2, with 9 bases fitting TRBD2. CDR1 SGHAT and CDR2 FQNNGV come from the germline V gene. The CDR3 loop spans 17 amino acids. J gave up 5 bases and V 5 bases, and 12 bases lay outside the gene matches. The CDR3 DNA follows: TGTGCCAGCAGCACGGCGGTAGCGGGAGAGGGGACCGGGGAGCTGTTTTTT. It translates to CASSTAVAGEGTGELFF.